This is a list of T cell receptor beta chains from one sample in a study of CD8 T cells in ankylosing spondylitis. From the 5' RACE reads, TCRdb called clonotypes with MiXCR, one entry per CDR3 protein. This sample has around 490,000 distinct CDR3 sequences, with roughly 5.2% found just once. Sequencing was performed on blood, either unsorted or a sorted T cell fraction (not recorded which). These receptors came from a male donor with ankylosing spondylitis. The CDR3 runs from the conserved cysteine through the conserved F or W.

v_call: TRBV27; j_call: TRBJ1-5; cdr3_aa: CASSLSRGQPIQPQHF
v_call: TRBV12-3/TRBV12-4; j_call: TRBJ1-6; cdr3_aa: CASSLGPGDSPLHF
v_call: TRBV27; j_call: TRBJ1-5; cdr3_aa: CASSSQRGQPQHF
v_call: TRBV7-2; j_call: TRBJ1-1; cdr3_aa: CASSQFGATGNTEAFF
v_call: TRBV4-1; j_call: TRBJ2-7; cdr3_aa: CASSKREGPYEQYF
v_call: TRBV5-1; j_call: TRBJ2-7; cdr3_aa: CASSLRTGAGEQYF
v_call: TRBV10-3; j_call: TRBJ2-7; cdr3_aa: CATANREYYEQYF
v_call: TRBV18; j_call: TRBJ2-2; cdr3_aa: CASSPPWQGSNTGELFF
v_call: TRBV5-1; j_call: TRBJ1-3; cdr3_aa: CASNLGYIGNTIYF
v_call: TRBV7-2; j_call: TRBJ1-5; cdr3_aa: CASSLQTIGRAQPQHF
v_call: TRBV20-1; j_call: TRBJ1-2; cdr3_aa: CSLLVSQGDYGYTF
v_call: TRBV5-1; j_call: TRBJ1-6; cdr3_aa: CASSLLGQGTDNSPLHF
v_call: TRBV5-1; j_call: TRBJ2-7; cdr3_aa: CASKQDRGHEQYF
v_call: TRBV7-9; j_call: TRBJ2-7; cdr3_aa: CASSLGPGYSSYEQYF
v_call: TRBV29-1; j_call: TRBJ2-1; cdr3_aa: CSVAVRVGNEQFF
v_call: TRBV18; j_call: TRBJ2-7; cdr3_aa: CASSPVSSYEQYF
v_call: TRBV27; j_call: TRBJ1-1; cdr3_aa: CASSSVNRGTEAFF
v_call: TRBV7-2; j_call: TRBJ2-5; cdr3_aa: CASSLGSSLQETQYF
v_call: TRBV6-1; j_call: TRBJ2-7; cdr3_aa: CASGGSAGSYEQYF
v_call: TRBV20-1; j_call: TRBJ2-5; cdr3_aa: CSASASVAVETQYF
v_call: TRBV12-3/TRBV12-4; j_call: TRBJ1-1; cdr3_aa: CASRPSGVEAFF
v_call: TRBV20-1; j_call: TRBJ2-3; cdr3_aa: CSARDPSGADTQYF
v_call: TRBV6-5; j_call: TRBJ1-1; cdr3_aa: CASGGQGARAFF
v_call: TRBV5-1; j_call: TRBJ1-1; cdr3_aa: CASSLVPVSNTEAFF
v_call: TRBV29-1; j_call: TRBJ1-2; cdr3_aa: CSVEAQGLPYGYTF
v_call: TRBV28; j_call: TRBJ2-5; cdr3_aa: CASSGGPYETQYF
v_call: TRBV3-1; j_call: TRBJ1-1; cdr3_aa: CASTGVDTEAFF
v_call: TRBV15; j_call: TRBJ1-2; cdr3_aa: CATSRNDGYTF
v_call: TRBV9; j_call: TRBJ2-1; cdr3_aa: CASSGSTSGGRDAYNEQFF
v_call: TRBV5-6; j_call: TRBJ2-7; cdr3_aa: CASSPGLPSYEQYF
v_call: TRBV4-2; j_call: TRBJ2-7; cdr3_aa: CASSPRIIGEQYF
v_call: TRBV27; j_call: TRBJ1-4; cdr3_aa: CASSRRGTLNEKLFF
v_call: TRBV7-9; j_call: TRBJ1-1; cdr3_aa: CASSSQGEAEAFF
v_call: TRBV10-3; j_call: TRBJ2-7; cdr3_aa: CAIREGSTYEQYF
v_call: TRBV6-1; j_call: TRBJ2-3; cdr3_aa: CASSDGYDTQYF
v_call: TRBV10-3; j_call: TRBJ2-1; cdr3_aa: CAIRQVLYNEQFF
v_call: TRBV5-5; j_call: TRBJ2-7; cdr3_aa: CASSPGLVREQYF
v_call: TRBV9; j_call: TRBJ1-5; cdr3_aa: CASSRGRQPQHF
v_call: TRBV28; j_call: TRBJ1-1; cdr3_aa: CASSSRGDTEAFF
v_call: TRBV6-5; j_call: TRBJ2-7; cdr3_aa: CASSSSDSRDEQYF
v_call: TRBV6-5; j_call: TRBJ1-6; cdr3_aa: CASSYFRTPLHF
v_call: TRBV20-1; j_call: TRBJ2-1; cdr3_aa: CSARGSGSYNEQFF
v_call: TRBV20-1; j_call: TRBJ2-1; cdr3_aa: CSASVGSNEQFF
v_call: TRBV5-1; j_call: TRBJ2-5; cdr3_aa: CASSLATEAGETQYF
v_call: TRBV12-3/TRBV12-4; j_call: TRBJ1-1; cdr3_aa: CASSLLIPNTEAFF
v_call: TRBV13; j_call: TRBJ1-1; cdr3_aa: CASSSNRGITEAFF
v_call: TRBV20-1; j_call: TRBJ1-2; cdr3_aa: CSALTEGGYTF
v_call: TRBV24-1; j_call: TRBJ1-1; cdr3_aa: CATSEGDMNTEAFF
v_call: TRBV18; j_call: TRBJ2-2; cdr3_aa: CASSPEVAGELFF
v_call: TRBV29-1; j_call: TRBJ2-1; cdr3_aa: CSVEGPRAYNEQFF